Listed here is a single T cell receptor (beta chain). The antigen remains undetermined. Sample-barcoded 5' priming and a J-beta primer mix drove a second PCR of about 7 to 11 cycles. Each single sample gave us at least 3 million CDR3-containing paired-end reads. TCRdb redid the calling of the 5' RACE reads with MiXCR, one entry per CDR3 protein. The data hold around 600,000 distinct CDR3 sequences, with around 48% observed a single time. This entry belongs to a study of blood T cells in healthy people across ages. Broader study findings: Diversity was higher, and naive CD4+ cells more numerous, in long-lived donors than in aged donors.

Germline CDR1 and CDR2: KGHSH and LQKENI. The V gene end was trimmed by 0 bases and the J gene end by 11 bases; junction bases not matched to a gene: 12. This CDR3 is built from 15 residues. The receptor was isolated from an elderly man in good health. Material: blood. V usage is TRBV18 and J usage is TRBJ2-5; 7 nucleotides align to TRBD1. CDR3 in amino acids: CASSPPVTGYNEQYF. CDR3 nucleotides: TGTGCCAGCTCACCACCGGTGACAGGGTACAATGAACAGTACTTC.